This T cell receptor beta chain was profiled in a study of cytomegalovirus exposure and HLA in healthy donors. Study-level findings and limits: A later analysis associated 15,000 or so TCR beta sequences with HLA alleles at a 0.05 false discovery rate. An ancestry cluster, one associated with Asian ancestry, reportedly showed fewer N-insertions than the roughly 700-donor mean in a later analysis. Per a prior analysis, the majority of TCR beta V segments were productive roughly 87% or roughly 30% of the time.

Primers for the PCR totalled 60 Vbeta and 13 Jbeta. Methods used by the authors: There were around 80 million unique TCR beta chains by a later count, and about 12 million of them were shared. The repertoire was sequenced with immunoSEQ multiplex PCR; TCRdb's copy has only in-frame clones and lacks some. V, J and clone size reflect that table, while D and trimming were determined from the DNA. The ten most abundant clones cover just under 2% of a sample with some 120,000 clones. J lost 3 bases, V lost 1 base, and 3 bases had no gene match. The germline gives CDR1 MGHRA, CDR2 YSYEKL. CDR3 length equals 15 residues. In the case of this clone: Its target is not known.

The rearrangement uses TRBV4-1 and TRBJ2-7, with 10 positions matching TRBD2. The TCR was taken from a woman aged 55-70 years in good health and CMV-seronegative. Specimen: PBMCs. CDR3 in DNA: TGCGCCAGCAGCCAAGGCACTAGCGGGGTCTACGAGCAGTACTTC. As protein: CASSQGTSGVYEQYF.